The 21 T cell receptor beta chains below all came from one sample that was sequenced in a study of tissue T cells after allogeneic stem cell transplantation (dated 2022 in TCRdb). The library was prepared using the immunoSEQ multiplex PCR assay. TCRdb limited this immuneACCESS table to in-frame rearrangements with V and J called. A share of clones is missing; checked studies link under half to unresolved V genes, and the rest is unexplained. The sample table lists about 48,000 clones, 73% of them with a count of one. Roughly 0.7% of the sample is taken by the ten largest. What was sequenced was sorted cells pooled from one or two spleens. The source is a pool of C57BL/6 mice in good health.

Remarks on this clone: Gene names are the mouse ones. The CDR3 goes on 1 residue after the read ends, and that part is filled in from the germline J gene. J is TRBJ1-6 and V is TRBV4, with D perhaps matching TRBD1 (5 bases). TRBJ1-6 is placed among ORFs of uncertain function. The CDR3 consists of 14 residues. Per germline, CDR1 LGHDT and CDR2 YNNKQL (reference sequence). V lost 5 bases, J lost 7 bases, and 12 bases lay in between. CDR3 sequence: CASSPQGENSPLYF. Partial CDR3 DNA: TGTGCCAGCAGCCCCCAGGGCGAGAATTCGCCCCTCTAC.

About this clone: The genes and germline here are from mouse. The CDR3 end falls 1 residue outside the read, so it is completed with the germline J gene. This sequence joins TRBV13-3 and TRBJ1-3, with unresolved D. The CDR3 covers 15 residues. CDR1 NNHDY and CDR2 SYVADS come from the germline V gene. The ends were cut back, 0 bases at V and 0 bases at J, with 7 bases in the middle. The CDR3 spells CASSDAENSGNTLYF. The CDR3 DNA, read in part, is TGTGCCAGCAGTGATGCGGAGAATTCTGGAAATACGCTCTAT.

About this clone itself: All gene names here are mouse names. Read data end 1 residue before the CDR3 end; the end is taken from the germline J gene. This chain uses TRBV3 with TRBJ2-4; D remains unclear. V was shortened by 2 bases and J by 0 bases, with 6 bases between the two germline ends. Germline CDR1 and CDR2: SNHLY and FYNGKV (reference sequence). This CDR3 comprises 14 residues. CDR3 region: CASSLSGSQNTLYF. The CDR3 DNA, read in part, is TGTGCCAGCAGCTTATCGGGAAGTCAAAACACCTTGTAC.

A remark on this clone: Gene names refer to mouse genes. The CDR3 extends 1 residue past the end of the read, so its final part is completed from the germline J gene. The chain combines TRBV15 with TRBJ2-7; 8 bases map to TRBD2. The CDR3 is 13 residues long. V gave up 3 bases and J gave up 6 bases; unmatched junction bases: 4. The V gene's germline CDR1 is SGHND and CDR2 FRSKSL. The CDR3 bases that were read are TGTGCCAGCAGTTTGGGGGGGCCGGGTGAACAGTAC. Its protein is CASSLGGPGEQY. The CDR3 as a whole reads CASSLGGPGEQYF.

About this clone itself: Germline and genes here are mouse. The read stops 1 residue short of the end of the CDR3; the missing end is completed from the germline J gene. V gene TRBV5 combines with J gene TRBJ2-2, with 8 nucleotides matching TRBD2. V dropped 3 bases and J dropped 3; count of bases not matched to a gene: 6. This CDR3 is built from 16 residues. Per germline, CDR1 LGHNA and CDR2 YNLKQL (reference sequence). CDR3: CASSHAWGAYTGQLYF. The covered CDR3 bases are TGTGCCAGCAGCCACGCCTGGGGGGCCTACACCGGGCAGCTCTAC.

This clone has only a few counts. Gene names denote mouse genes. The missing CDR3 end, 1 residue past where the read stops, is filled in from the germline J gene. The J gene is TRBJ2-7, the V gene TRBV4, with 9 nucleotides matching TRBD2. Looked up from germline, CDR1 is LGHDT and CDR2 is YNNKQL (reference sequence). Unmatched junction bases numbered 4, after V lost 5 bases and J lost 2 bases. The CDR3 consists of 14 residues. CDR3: CASSPGTGPYEQYF. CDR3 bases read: TGTGCCAGCAGCCCCGGGACTGGGCCCTATGAACAGTAC.

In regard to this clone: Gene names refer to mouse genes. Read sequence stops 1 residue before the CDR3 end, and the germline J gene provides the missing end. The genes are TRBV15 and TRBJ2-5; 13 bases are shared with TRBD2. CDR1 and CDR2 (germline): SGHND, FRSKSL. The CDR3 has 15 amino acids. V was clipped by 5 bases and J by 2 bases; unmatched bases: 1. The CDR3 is CASSRDWGGQDTQYF. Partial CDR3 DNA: TGTGCCAGCAGTCGGGACTGGGGGGGCCAAGACACCCAGTAC.

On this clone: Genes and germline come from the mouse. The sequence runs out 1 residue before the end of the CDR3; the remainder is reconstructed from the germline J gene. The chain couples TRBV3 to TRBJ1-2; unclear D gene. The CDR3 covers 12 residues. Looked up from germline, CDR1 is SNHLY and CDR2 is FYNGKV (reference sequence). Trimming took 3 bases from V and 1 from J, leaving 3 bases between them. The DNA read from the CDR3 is TGTGCCAGCAGCTTGGAAAACTCCGACTACACC. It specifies CASSLENSDYT. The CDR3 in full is CASSLENSDYTF.

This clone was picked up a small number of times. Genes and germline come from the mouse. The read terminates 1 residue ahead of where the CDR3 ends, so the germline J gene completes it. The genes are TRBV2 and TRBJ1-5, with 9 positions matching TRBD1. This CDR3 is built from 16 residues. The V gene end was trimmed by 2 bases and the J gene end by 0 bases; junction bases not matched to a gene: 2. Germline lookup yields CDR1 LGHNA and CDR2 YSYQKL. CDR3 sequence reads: CASSQPGQGNNQAPLF. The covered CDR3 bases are TGTGCCAGCAGCCAACCGGGACAGGGTAACAACCAGGCTCCGCTT.

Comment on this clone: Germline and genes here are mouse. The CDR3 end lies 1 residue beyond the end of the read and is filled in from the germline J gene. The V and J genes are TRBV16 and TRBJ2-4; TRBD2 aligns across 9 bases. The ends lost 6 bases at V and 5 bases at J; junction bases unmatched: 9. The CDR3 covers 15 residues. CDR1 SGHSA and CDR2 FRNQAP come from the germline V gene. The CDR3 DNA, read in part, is TGTGCAAGCAGTTCCCTACTGGGGGGAGGAAACACCTTGTAC. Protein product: CASSSLLGGGNTLY. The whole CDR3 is CASSSLLGGGNTLYF.

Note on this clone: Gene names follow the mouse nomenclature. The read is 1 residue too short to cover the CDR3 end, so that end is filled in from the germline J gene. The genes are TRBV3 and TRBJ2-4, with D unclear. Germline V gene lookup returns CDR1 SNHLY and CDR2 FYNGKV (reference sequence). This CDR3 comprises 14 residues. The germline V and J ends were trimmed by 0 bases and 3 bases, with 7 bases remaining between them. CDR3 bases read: TGTGCCAGCAGCTTAGCTACTGCCCAAAACACCTTGTAC. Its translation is CASSLATAQNTLY. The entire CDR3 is CASSLATAQNTLYF.

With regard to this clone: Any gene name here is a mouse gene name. The DNA read from the CDR3 is TGCACCTGCAGTGCAGAGGGGTGGGGGGGCGCAGAAACGCTGTAT. Protein sequence: CTCSAEGWGGAETLY. From start to end, the CDR3 is CTCSAEGWGGAETLYF. The chain joins TRBV1 to TRBJ2-3; 9 bases fit TRBD2. The missing CDR3 end, 1 residue past where the read stops, is filled in from the germline J gene. The CDR3 is made up of 16 amino acids. Trimming cost V 0 bases and J 3 bases; bases outside gene matches: 4. The germline V gene has CDR1 NSQYPW and CDR2 LRSPGD (reference sequence). Full variable domain (outside the CDR3, taken from reference TRBV1 and TRBJ2-3): VTLLEQNPRWRLVPRGQAVNLRCILKNSQYPWMSWYQQDLQKQLQWLFTLRSPGDKEVKSLPGADYLATRVTDTELRLQVANMSQGRTLYCTCSAEGWGGAETLYFGSGTRLTVL.

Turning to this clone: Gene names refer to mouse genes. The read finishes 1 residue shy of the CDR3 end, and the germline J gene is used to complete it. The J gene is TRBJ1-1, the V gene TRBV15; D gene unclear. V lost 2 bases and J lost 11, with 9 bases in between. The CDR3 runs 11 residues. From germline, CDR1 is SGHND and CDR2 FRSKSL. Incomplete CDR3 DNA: TGTGCCAGCAGTTTACAGGCTGGGGTCTTC. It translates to CASSLQAGVF. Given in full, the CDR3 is CASSLQAGVFF.

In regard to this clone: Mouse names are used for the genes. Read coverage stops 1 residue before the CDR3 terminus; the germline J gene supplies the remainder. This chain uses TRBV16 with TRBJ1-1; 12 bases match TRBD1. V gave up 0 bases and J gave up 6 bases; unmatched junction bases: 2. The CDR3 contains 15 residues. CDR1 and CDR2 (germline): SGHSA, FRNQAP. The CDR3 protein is CASSLDGTGGPEVFF. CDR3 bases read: TGTGCAAGCAGCTTAGATGGGACAGGGGGCCCAGAAGTCTTC.

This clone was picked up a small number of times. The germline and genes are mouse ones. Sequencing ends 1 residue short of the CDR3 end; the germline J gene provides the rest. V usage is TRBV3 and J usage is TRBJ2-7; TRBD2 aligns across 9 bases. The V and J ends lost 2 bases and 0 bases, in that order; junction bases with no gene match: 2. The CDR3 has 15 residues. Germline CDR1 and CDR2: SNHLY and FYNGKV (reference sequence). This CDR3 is CASSLLGGVSYEQYF. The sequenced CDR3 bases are TGTGCCAGCAGCTTACTGGGGGGGGTCTCCTATGAACAGTAC.

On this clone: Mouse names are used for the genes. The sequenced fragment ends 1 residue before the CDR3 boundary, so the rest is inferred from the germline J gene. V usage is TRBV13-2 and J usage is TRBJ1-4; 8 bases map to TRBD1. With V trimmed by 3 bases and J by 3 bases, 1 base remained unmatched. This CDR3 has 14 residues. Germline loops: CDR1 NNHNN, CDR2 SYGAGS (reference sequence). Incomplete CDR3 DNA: TGTGCCAGCGGTGGGACAGGGACCAACGAAAGATTATTT. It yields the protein CASGGTGTNERLF. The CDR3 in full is CASGGTGTNERLFF.

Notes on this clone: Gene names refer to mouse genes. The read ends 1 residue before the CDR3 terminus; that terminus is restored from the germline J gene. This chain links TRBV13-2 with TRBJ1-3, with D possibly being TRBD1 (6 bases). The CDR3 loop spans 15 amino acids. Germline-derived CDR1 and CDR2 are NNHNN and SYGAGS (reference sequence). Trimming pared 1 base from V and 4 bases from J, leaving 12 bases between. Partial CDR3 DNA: TGTGCCAGCGGTGATCAGGGGCGCGACGGAAATACGCTCTAT. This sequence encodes CASGDQGRDGNTLY. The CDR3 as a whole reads CASGDQGRDGNTLYF.

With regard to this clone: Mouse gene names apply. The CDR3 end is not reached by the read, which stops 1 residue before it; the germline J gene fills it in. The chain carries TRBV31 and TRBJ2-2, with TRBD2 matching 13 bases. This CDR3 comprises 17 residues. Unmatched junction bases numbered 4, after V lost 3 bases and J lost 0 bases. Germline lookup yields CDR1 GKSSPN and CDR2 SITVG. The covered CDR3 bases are TGTGCCTGGAGCTCCGGGACTGGGGGGGCAAACACCGGGCAGCTCTAC. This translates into CAWSSGTGGANTGQLY. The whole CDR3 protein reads CAWSSGTGGANTGQLYF.

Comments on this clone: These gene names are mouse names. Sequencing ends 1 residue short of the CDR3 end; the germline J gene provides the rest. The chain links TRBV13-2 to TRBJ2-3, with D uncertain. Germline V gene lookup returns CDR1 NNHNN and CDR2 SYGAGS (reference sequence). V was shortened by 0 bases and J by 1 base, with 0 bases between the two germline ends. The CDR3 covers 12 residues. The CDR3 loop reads CASGDGAETLYF. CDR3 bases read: TGTGCCAGCGGTGATGGTGCAGAAACGCTGTAT.

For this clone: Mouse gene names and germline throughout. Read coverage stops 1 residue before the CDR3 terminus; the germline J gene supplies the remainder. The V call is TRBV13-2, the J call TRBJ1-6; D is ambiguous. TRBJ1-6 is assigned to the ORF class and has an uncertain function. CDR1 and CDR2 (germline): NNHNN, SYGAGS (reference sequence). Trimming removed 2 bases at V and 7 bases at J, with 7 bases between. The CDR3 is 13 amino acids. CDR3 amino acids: CASGDGSNSPLYF. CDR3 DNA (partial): TGTGCCAGCGGTGACGGGTCCAATTCGCCCCTCTAC.

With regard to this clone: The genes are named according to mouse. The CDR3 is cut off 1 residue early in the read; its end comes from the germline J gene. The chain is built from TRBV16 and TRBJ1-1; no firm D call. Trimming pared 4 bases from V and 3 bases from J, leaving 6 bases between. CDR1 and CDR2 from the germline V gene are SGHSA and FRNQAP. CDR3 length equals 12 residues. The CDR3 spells CASSSHYTEVFF. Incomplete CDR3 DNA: TGTGCAAGCAGCTCCCACTACACAGAAGTCTTC.